The entry below describes one T cell receptor beta chain. Its antigen is not identified. This specimen comes from a study of CD8+ T cells in alopecia areata. Study-level points and caveats: In lesional scalp, particularly from alopecia totalis/universalis, clonality was higher than in normal scalp.

cDNA reverse transcribed from extracted RNA served as the sequencing template. Here immunoSEQ multiplex PCR was the method, and the copy in TCRdb shows in-frame clones only, minus some. The table lists about 180,000 clones, around 60% of them singletons. The CDR3 is made up of 15 amino acids. V was shortened by 1 base and J by 8 bases, with 15 bases between the two germline ends. Germline CDR1 reads LGHNA; CDR2 reads YNFKEQ. This sample comprised CD4+ T cells sorted from blood, obtained at week 0. The origin of this receptor is a human donor with alopecia areata. The V gene is TRBV4-2, the J gene TRBJ2-1, with D perhaps matching TRBD2 (7 bases). This CDR3 reads CASSQGGGGSDEQFF. The CDR3 coding sequence is TGTGCCAGCAGCCAAGGGGGGGGCGGTTCGGATGAGCAGTTCTTC.